Reported below is one TCR beta chain. Its antigen is currently unknown. This entry comes from a study of Tregs in tolerant kidney transplant recipients. J was trimmed by 3 bases and V by 5 bases; bases with no gene match: 9. Germline V gene sequence: CDR1 SGHTA, CDR2 FQGTGA. The CDR3 consists of 16 residues. Some clones are missing from TCRdb's copy, which holds only in-frame ones; the method was immunoSEQ multiplex PCR. In the table there are 81,000 or so clones, 75% to 95% of which are singletons. Study-wide results and limits: This study did not directly address biological reproducibility. Some patients' samples used different primers over time, so nucleotide sequences weren't comparable.

The nonmyeloablative bone marrow transplants came from related graft donors, with transient mixed chimerism. The receptor was isolated from a human patient who received a combined kidney and bone marrow transplant. These T cells may partly come from the graft donor. V usage is TRBV7-3 and J usage is TRBJ2-1, with 8 bases fitting TRBD2. The material was CD4+ T cells from blood (PBMCs), obtained 24 months after the transplant. CDR3 in DNA: TGTGCCAGCAGCATCTTAGCGGGATCCAACTACAATGAGCAGTTCTTC. Translating it yields CASSILAGSNYNEQFF.